The 25 T cell receptor beta chains given below trace back to one sample, sequenced in a study of radiotherapy plus CTLA-4 blockade in lung cancer (dated by TCRdb to 2016 to 2018). The library relied on the immunoSEQ multiplex PCR assay. TCRdb's version of the immuneACCESS table is confined to in-frame rearrangements and falls short of the full clone set. An unresolved V gene accounts for under half of the shortfall where checked; the remainder is of unknown origin. The sample table shows about 100,000 clones, and about 83% are seen once. Clones ranked in the top ten supply roughly 0.85% of the sample. Specimen: peripheral blood, collected from a patient treated with radiotherapy plus ipilimumab. All receptors come from a human donor with non-small cell lung cancer who had stable disease on radiotherapy plus ipilimumab.

The chain is built from TRBV5-6 and TRBJ1-2; 7 bases match TRBD1. CDR1 is SGHDT, CDR2 YYEEEE, per germline. The V and J ends lost 3 bases and 4 bases, in that order; junction bases with no gene match: 3. The CDR3 loop spans 13 amino acids. The CDR3 region has the DNA TGTGCCAGCAGCTCGGACAGGAGCTATGGCTACACCTTC. Residues: CASSSDRSYGYTF. Full variable domain (outside the CDR3, taken from reference TRBV5-6 and TRBJ1-2): DAGVTQSPTHLIKTRGQQVTLRCSPKSGHDTVSWYQQALGQGPQFIFQYYEEEERQRGNFPDRFSGHQFPNYSSELNVNALLLGDSALYLCASSSDRSYGYTFGSGTRLTVV.

The rearrangement links TRBV19 to TRBJ1-4; D gene uncertain. Deletions cut 3 bases from V and 8 bases from J, with 7 bases between. This CDR3 is 12 amino acids long. Germline CDR1 is LNHDA and CDR2 is SQIVND (reference sequence). The CDR3 DNA sequence: TGTGCCAGTAGTATGAGGGAGGAAAAACTGTTTTTT. It specifies CASSMREEKLFF.

The chain links TRBV7-9 to TRBJ1-4, with a tentative D call TRBD1 (6 bases). Germline V gene sequence: CDR1 SEHNR, CDR2 FQNEAQ (reference sequence). Trimming left V 1 base short and J 0 bases short, with 18 bases between. The CDR3 length is 19 residues. As DNA, the CDR3 is TGTGCCAGCAGCTTAGGCGGGGGCCTGACCATCTCAACTAATGAAAAACTGTTTTTT. It codes for CASSLGGGLTISTNEKLFF.

This chain joins TRBV19 and TRBJ2-2; TRBD1 agrees at 10 bases. Germline V gene data show CDR1 as LNHDA and CDR2 as SQIVND (reference sequence). Trimming took 5 bases from V and 4 from J; bases not matched to a gene: 10. The CDR3 is 17 amino acids. Written as DNA, the CDR3 is TGTGCCAGTAGTGACCGGGACAGGGGCGCGGGCACCGGGGAGCTGTTTTTT. Protein: CASSDRDRGAGTGELFF.

This rearrangement joins TRBV7-9 to TRBJ1-2; 8 nucleotides match TRBD1. Germline lookup yields CDR1 SEHNR and CDR2 FQNEAQ (reference sequence). The CDR3 loop spans 14 amino acids. The V and J ends lost 5 bases and 8 bases, in that order; junction bases with no gene match: 10. The CDR3 loop is CASSQGADPRGYTF. CDR3 bases: TGTGCCAGCAGCCAGGGGGCAGACCCGAGAGGCTACACCTTC.

The rearrangement links TRBV28 to TRBJ1-1; possibly TRBD1 for D (6 bases). Germline V CDR1 and CDR2: MDHEN, SYDVKM. Trimming took 2 bases from V and 1 from J, leaving 11 bases between them. CDR3 length: 15 amino acids. This CDR3 is CASSLTGAWNTEAFF. The CDR3 bases are TGTGCCAGCAGTTTAACGGGGGCTTGGAACACTGAAGCTTTCTTT.

The CDR3 protein is CASSLGRGRYGYTF. CDR3 sequence (DNA): TGTGCCAGCAGCTTGGGCAGGGGTAGATATGGCTACACCTTC. J is TRBJ1-2 and V is TRBV5-8, with D perhaps TRBD1 (6 bases). Trimming stripped 0 bases from V and 5 bases from J, with 11 bases between. The CDR3 runs to 14 residues. Per germline, CDR1 SGHTS and CDR2 YDEGEE.

V gene TRBV2 combines with J gene TRBJ1-4; D remains unclear. With 7 bases removed from V and 0 bases from J, the gap between germline ends came to 9 bases. The CDR3 covers 14 residues. The germline V gene encodes CDR1 SNHLY and CDR2 FYNNEI. The CDR3 DNA is TGTGCCAGCAATACCGTTGCAACTAATGAAAAACTGTTTTTT. Amino acids: CASNTVATNEKLFF.

The chain combines TRBV10-3 with TRBJ2-5; D call uncertain. Trimming removed 4 bases from V and 2 bases from J, with 17 bases in between. Germline CDR1 and CDR2: ENHRY and SYGVKD. The CDR3 runs 16 residues. The CDR3 bases are TGTGCCATCAGTGTTGGAAAAGGAACGGAGCAAGAGACCCAGTACTTC. Its translation is CAISVGKGTEQETQYF.

This clone showed up just a few times. The chain combines TRBV7-3 with TRBJ2-2; no firm D call. Trimming removed 6 bases at V and 7 bases at J, with 6 bases between. The CDR3 is 11 residues long. CDR1 and CDR2 (germline): SGHTA, FQGTGA. CDR3 coding DNA: TGTGCCAGCAGTTTCGGCGGGGAGCTGTTTTTT. Its protein is CASSFGGELFF.

V gene TRBV28 combines with J gene TRBJ1-1, with 7 bases matching TRBD1. Trimming cost V 6 bases and J 0 bases; bases outside gene matches: 13. The length of the CDR3 is 17 residues. The germline V gene has CDR1 MDHEN and CDR2 SYDVKM. This chain's CDR3 is CASSPGTATNMNTEAFF. In nucleotides, the CDR3 is TGTGCCAGCAGCCCCGGGACAGCAACCAATATGAACACTGAAGCTTTCTTT.

The chain couples TRBV7-2 to TRBJ1-1; 7 bases are a match to TRBD1. The CDR3 consists of 18 residues. The V gene end was trimmed by 4 bases and the J gene end by 1 base; junction bases not matched to a gene: 15. CDR1 and CDR2 (germline): SGHTA, FQGNSA. CDR3 protein: CASSSQGLGRVRNTEAFF. The DNA for the CDR3 is TGTGCCAGCAGCTCACAGGGGCTAGGGAGGGTCAGGAACACTGAAGCTTTCTTT.

The rearrangement uses TRBV28 and TRBJ1-5; 7 nucleotides agree with TRBD1. The CDR3 length is 14 residues. V dropped 2 bases and J dropped 6; count of bases not matched to a gene: 4. Germline CDR1 and CDR2: MDHEN and SYDVKM. This chain's CDR3 is CASSLTGASQPQHF. The DNA for the CDR3 is TGTGCCAGCAGTTTAACAGGGGCGAGTCAGCCCCAGCATTTT.

J is TRBJ1-5 and V is TRBV10-1, with D uncertain. V was trimmed by 2 bases and J by 0 bases, leaving 17 bases between them. Germline lookup yields CDR1 WNHNN and CDR2 SYGVQD (reference sequence). The CDR3 totals 18 residues. The CDR3 sequence is CASSETLGQYYSNQPQHF. For the CDR3, the DNA is TGCGCCAGCAGTGAGACACTCGGGCAGTACTATAGCAATCAGCCCCAGCATTTT.

The V and J genes are TRBV30 and TRBJ1-6, with D unresolved. Germline CDR1 is GTSNPN and CDR2 is SVGIG (reference sequence). CDR3 length: 12 residues. With 5 bases removed from V and 5 bases from J, the gap between germline ends came to 7 bases. The CDR3 is CAWRQDNSPLHF. The CDR3 nucleotides read TGTGCCTGGCGTCAGGATAATTCACCCCTCCACTTT.

The gene calls are TRBV5-4 and TRBJ2-6; 7 bases agree with TRBD1. Germline lookup yields CDR1 SGHNT and CDR2 YYREEE (reference sequence). The CDR3 is made up of 17 amino acids. With V trimmed by 2 bases and J by 4 bases, 9 bases remained unmatched. CDR3 bases: TGTGCCAGCAGCTTTGAACAGGGGCTGGCCGGGGCCAACGTCCTGACTTTC. Protein product: CASSFEQGLAGANVLTF. The entire variable domain, with the rest obtained from reference TRBV5-4 and TRBJ2-6, is as follows: ETGVTQSPTHLIKTRGQQVTLRCSSQSGHNTVSWYQQALGQGPQFIFQYYREEENGRGNFPPRFSGLQFPNYSSELNVNALELDDSALYLCASSFEQGLAGANVLTFGAGSRLTVL.

The J gene is TRBJ1-1, the V gene TRBV6-5; no clear D. The germline V gene has CDR1 MNHEY and CDR2 SVGAGI. CDR3 size: 15 residues. V was clipped by 6 bases and J by 0 bases, with 14 bases between them. The DNA for the CDR3 is TGTGCCAGCAGGCCCAAAATTTCCATGAACACTGAAGCTTTCTTT. It translates to CASRPKISMNTEAFF.

The V gene is TRBV7-6, the J gene TRBJ2-7; the D is unclear. Trimming took off 1 base at V and 0 bases at J, with 16 bases between the two ends. The CDR3 has 17 residues. CDR1 and CDR2 from the germline V gene are SGHVS and FNYEAQ. CDR3 loop: CASSLEGWGMSSYEQYF. As DNA, the CDR3 is TGTGCCAGCAGCTTAGAAGGTTGGGGTATGAGCTCCTACGAGCAGTACTTC.

V and J are TRBV19 and TRBJ2-6; 8 bases match TRBD1. Per germline, CDR1 LNHDA and CDR2 SQIVND (reference sequence). V shed 8 bases, J shed 0 bases, and the junction held 9 bases outside the gene matches. The CDR3 is 17 residues long. The CDR3 bases are TGTGCCAGTTCAGGACAGGGTTCCTTCTCTGGGGCCAACGTCCTGACTTTC. Translation gives CASSGQGSFSGANVLTF.

V and J are TRBV7-6 and TRBJ2-3; 7 bases agree with TRBD2. Germline values: CDR1 SGHVS, CDR2 FNYEAQ. This CDR3 contains 16 residues. Trimming removed 2 bases from V and 2 bases from J; junction bases left unmatched: 7. CDR3 sequence: CASSLKASGNTDTQYF. The CDR3 DNA reads TGTGCCAGCAGCTTAAAGGCTAGCGGTAACACAGATACGCAGTATTTT.

Comment on this clone: An end of the junction does not agree with germline; a read error may underlie this. This chain links TRBV7-7 with TRBJ2-1, with 7 bases matching TRBD2. CDR1 is SSHAT and CDR2 is FNYEAQ in the germline V gene (reference sequence). The CDR3 covers 14 residues. The CDR3 loop reads CASSLAGTYNEQFF. The CDR3 DNA follows: TGTGCTAGCAGCTTAGCGGGTACCTACAATGAGCAGTTCTTC.

This clone has just a few counts. The chain joins TRBV19 to TRBJ2-7; 9 bases line up with TRBD2. Trimming cost V 3 bases and J 6 bases; bases outside gene matches: 6. From germline, CDR1 is LNHDA and CDR2 SQIVND (reference sequence). The CDR3 is made up of 14 amino acids. The CDR3 protein is CASSMDSGSVEQYF. The CDR3 nucleotides read TGTGCCAGTAGTATGGATAGCGGGAGTGTCGAGCAGTACTTC.

This clone was seen once. The chain carries TRBV30 and TRBJ1-6; 7 nucleotides align to TRBD1. CDR3 length equals 16 residues. Germline V gives CDR1 GTSNPN, CDR2 SVGIG (reference sequence). The V segment lost 1 base and the J segment 2 bases; nucleotides outside the gene matches: 5. CDR3 sequence reads: CAWSASGTAYNSPLHF. The CDR3 nucleotides read TGTGCCTGGAGTGCCTCGGGGACAGCCTATAATTCACCCCTCCACTTT.

The J gene is TRBJ1-2, the V gene TRBV10-3; D is unclear. The V end lost 3 bases, the J end lost 7 bases, and 9 bases lay between the germline ends. The CDR3 spans 12 residues. Germline V CDR1 and CDR2: ENHRY, SYGVKD. The CDR3 sequence: CAISEGVGGYTF. CDR3 sequence (DNA): TGTGCCATCAGTGAAGGAGTTGGTGGCTACACCTTC.

About this clone itself: The junction departs from the called germline gene at one end, perhaps through a read error. J is TRBJ2-3 and V is TRBV7-2; TRBD2 matches at 12 bases. This CDR3 contains 15 residues. Germline loops: CDR1 SGHTA, CDR2 FQGNSA. The DNA for the CDR3 is TGTGCCAGCAGCTTGACTAGCGGGAGATCAGATATGCAGTATTTT. Protein sequence: CASSLTSGRSDMQYF. Supplemented by reference TRBV7-2 and TRBJ2-3, the full variable domain reads GAGVSQSPSNKVTEKGKDVELRCDPISGHTALYWYRQSLGQGLEFLIYFQGNSAPDKSGLPSDRFSAERTGGSVSTLTIQRTQQEDSAVYLCASSLTSGRSDMQYFGPGTRLTVL.